The T cell receptor (beta chain) under discussion was sequenced for a study of blood T cell repertoires in COVID-19. On the study more broadly: Collection of acute and convalescent COVID-19 samples took place in the United States, Italy and Spain. In each case, the material was cDNA or gDNA derived from T cells, B-cell-depleted T cells, or PBMCs.

In the original workflow: Estimation of nucleated cell counts relied on the amplification of reference gene primers. Profiling relied on immunoSEQ multiplex PCR, and the TCRdb table lists in-frame clones only, not all of them. The D gene and trimming were derived from the DNA, and the V and J assignments and clone size from that table. The table records about 14,000 clones, roughly 73% of them present only once. The material sequenced was peripheral blood. This receptor was obtained from a boy aged 2-9 years with active or convalescent COVID-19.

CDR3 nucleotides: TGTGCCAGCAGACCCCGGACTGCCCTCAATGAGCAGTTCTTC. It translates to CASRPRTALNEQFF. The chain joins TRBV27 to TRBJ2-1, with a tentative D call TRBD2 (5 bases). Germline CDR1 and CDR2: MNHEY and SMNVEV (reference sequence). The CDR3 length is 14 residues. Trimming took 6 bases from V and 6 from J, leaving 15 bases between them.